This T cell receptor beta chain was identified in a study of blood T cell repertoires in COVID-19. As for the study in general: Sites in the United States, Italy and Spain provided acute and convalescent COVID-19 samples. The cDNA or gDNA used as material had been derived from T cells, B-cell-depleted T cells, or PBMCs.

This clone has ten or more counts. In the same sample, other DNA sequences code for this CDR3. Per the authors' pipeline: Using reference gene primer amplification, nucleated cell counts were estimated. Clones were read by immunoSEQ multiplex PCR, and TCRdb kept only the in-frame ones, dropping some. The DNA was the basis for D and trimming; V, J and clone size are from that table. The sample comprises roughly 220,000 clones, just over 85% of which are singletons, and more than 5.5% rests with the top ten. This CDR3 comprises 13 residues. V was trimmed by 3 bases and J by 5 bases, leaving 10 bases between them. Germline assignment: CDR1 SNHLY and CDR2 FYNNEI.

The receptor was derived from an older man with acute or convalescent COVID-19. The genes are TRBV2 and TRBJ2-5; D gene ambiguous. Material for sequencing was peripheral blood. The CDR3, as DNA: TGTGCCAGCAGTGAGACCCGGAGTGAGACCCAGTACTTC. Its translation: CASSETRSETQYF. Looking up the rest from reference TRBV2 and TRBJ2-5 gives the full variable domain: EPEVTQTPSHQVTQMGQEVILRCVPISNHLYFYWYRQILGQKVEFLVSFYNNEISEKSEIFDDQFSVERPDGSNFTLKIRSTKLEDSAMYFCASSETRSETQYFGPGTRLLVL.